Below, 22 T cell receptor beta chains from the same sample are listed, as sequenced in a study of blood T cell repertoires in COVID-19 (dated by TCRdb to between 2020 and 2021). Receptor amplification or capture employed the immunoSEQ multiplex PCR assay. TCRdb stores this immuneACCESS table with in-frame sequences only. Part of the clones is absent; in the studies checked, under half of the shortfall reflects unresolved V genes, and no reason is known for the rest. This sample holds some 60,000 clones; about nine tenths were observed only once. The ten biggest clones cover about 2.2% of the sample. What was sequenced was peripheral blood. These receptor sequences come from a man aged 55 to 69 with acute or convalescent COVID-19.

This clone has a single count. The chain carries TRBV18 and TRBJ1-1; the D is unclear. This CDR3 has 15 residues. Per germline, CDR1 KGHSH and CDR2 LQKENI. With 5 bases removed from V and 5 bases from J, the gap between germline ends came to 18 bases. In DNA, the CDR3 is TGTGCCAGCTCATCCGCCGTCCCCGGCGGAACTGAAGCTTTCTTT. Translated, it gives CASSSAVPGGTEAFF.

The gene calls are TRBV5-5 and TRBJ1-1; D is possibly TRBD1 (5 bases). Trimming removed 2 bases at V and 4 bases at J, with 12 bases between. Germline loops: CDR1 SGHKS, CDR2 YYEKEE (reference sequence). This CDR3 is built from 14 residues. CDR3 loop: CASSFQGDGTEAFF. The CDR3 DNA follows: TGTGCCAGCAGCTTTCAAGGGGATGGCACTGAAGCTTTCTTT.

The rearrangement joins TRBV19 to TRBJ1-6; D may be TRBD1 (6 bases). The CDR3 contains 15 residues. The V gene's germline CDR1 is LNHDA and CDR2 SQIVND (reference sequence). V lost 6 bases to trimming and J lost 7 bases, with 16 bases between them. Here the CDR3 reads CASSREGDKNSPLHF. In nucleotides, the CDR3 is TGTGCCAGTAGCAGAGAGGGGGACAAGAATTCACCCCTCCACTTT.

The rearrangement joins TRBV3-1 (or the pseudogene TRBV3-2) to TRBJ2-5, with 11 bases that match TRBD2. With V trimmed by 4 bases and J by 3 bases, 13 bases remained unmatched. CDR1 and CDR2 from the germline V gene are LGHDT and YNNKEL (reference sequence). CDR3 length: 18 amino acids. CDR3 bases: TGTGCCAGCAGCCCATCAGGACTGCTAGCGGGAGGAAAAGAGACCCAGTACTTC. It translates to CASSPSGLLAGGKETQYF.

The chain combines TRBV29-1 with TRBJ1-1; D is possibly TRBD1 (5 bases). Per the germline V gene, CDR1 is SQVTM and CDR2 is ANQGSEA. V lost 3 bases to trimming and J lost 5 bases, with 13 bases between them. The CDR3 consists of 13 residues. CDR3 nucleotide sequence: TGCAGCGTTGAGGGGACTGGGGTAACTGAAGCTTTCTTT. It specifies CSVEGTGVTEAFF.

The rearrangement links TRBV24-1 to TRBJ2-1, with D perhaps matching TRBD1 (5 bases). This CDR3 spans 13 amino acids. The germline V gene encodes CDR1 KGHDR and CDR2 SFDVKD. V lost 9 bases and J 6 bases, leaving 14 bases between the germline ends. The CDR3 sequence is CATGQGSRNEQFF. The DNA of the CDR3 is TGTGCCACCGGGCAGGGTAGCCGCAATGAGCAGTTCTTC.

This clone was found a few times. This chain joins TRBV11-2 and TRBJ1-2, with unresolved D. The germline V gene encodes CDR1 SGHAT and CDR2 FQNNGV. The CDR3 spans 14 residues. Trimming took off 0 bases at V and 5 bases at J, with 10 bases between the two ends. CDR3 DNA: TGTGCCAGCAGCTTAGAGTTGGCAGATTATGGCTACACCTTC. It is translated as CASSLELADYGYTF. The full variable domain, with the rest looked up from reference TRBV11-2 and TRBJ1-2, is EAGVAQSPRYKIIEKRQSVAFWCNPISGHATLYWYQQILGQGPKLLIQFQNNGVVDDSQLPKDRFSAERLKGVDSTLKIQPAKLEDSAVYLCASSLELADYGYTFGSGTRLTVV.

This chain connects TRBV7-9 to TRBJ2-7; possibly TRBD1 for D (5 bases). There are 13 residues in the CDR3. The germline V and J ends were trimmed by 5 bases and 2 bases, with 10 bases remaining between them. Germline V lookup: CDR1 SEHNR, CDR2 FQNEAQ (reference sequence). CDR3: CASSTGRTYEQYF. The CDR3 DNA reads TGTGCCAGCAGCACAGGACGGACCTACGAGCAGTACTTC.

This clone has only one observation. The chain couples TRBV9 to TRBJ1-4; tentative D call: TRBD1 (5 bases). Trimming cost V 0 bases and J 8 bases, with 14 bases left between them. Looked up from germline, CDR1 is SGDLS and CDR2 is YYNGEE. This CDR3 spans 15 amino acids. The CDR3 protein is CASSVGPVGGEKLFF. DNA for the CDR3: TGTGCCAGCAGCGTAGGTCCGGTGGGGGGAGAAAAACTGTTTTTT.

This chain joins TRBV28 and TRBJ1-4; D is possibly TRBD1 (6 bases). CDR3 length: 15 residues. Germline lookup yields CDR1 MDHEN and CDR2 SYDVKM. Trimming removed 3 bases from V and 5 bases from J, with 13 bases in between. CDR3 in amino acids: CASSFTGRGNEKLFF. CDR3 DNA: TGTGCCAGCAGTTTTACAGGGAGGGGGAATGAAAAACTGTTTTTT.

The rearrangement uses TRBV24-1 and TRBJ2-5; 9 bases agree with TRBD2. The CDR3 is 16 residues long. The germline V gene has CDR1 KGHDR and CDR2 SFDVKD. Unmatched junction bases numbered 9, after V lost 3 bases and J lost 5 bases. The DNA of the CDR3 is TGTGCCACCAGTGATCAGTTTGGGACTAGCCGGGAGACCCAGTACTTC. Its translation: CATSDQFGTSRETQYF.

CDR3 amino acids: CASSIVKLTGELFF. The CDR3 DNA follows: TGTGCCAGTAGTATCGTCAAACTCACCGGGGAGCTGTTTTTT. V usage is TRBV19 and J usage is TRBJ2-2; D gene ambiguous. V dropped 3 bases and J dropped 4 bases, with 9 bases sitting between them. The germline CDR1 and CDR2 sequences are LNHDA and SQIVND (reference sequence). The length of the CDR3 is 14 residues.

V gene TRBV7-6 combines with J gene TRBJ1-2, with TRBD1 as a possible D gene (6 bases). The CDR3 extends over 12 amino acids. Germline assignment: CDR1 SGHVS and CDR2 FNYEAQ. With 4 bases removed from V and 5 bases from J, the gap between germline ends came to 8 bases. CDR3 coding DNA: TGTGCCAGCAGCTCAGGACAGTATGGCTACACCTTC. It specifies CASSSGQYGYTF.

This sequence joins TRBV2 and TRBJ2-3, with 9 bases fitting TRBD2. The ends lost 7 bases at V and 5 bases at J; junction bases unmatched: 7. The germline V gene has CDR1 SNHLY and CDR2 FYNNEI. This CDR3 comprises 14 residues. CDR3 region: CASIAGVLGDTQYF. CDR3 nucleotide sequence: TGTGCCAGCATAGCGGGAGTACTGGGAGATACGCAGTATTTT.

The rearrangement links TRBV18 to TRBJ2-5, with D tentatively TRBD1 (5 bases). CDR3 size: 14 residues. Germline values: CDR1 KGHSH, CDR2 LQKENI. V lost 6 bases and J lost 0, with 11 bases in between. The chain's CDR3 is CASSPTGNQETQYF. The CDR3, as DNA: TGTGCCAGCTCGCCTACAGGTAACCAAGAGACCCAGTACTTC. Filled out from reference TRBV18 and TRBJ2-5, the complete variable domain reads NAGVMQNPRHLVRRRGQEARLRCSPMKGHSHVYWYRQLPEEGLKFMVYLQKENIIDESGMPKERFSAEFPKEGPSILRIQQVVRGDSAAYFCASSPTGNQETQYFGPGTRLLVL.

This rearrangement joins TRBV19 to TRBJ1-1; D unclear. V was pared by 7 bases and J by 8 bases, with 17 bases between. Germline-derived CDR1 and CDR2 are LNHDA and SQIVND (reference sequence). There are 13 residues in the CDR3. The CDR3 DNA is TGTGCCAGTAACGTTGACCAAGACAACGAAGCTTTCTTT. It encodes CASNVDQDNEAFF.

The chain couples TRBV6-2 or TRBV6-3 to TRBJ1-5; TRBD1 agrees at 7 bases. The CDR3 totals 17 residues. Germline V gene data show CDR1 as MNHEY and CDR2 as SVGEGT. V shed 6 bases, J shed 1 base, and the junction held 12 bases outside the gene matches. CDR3 nucleotides: TGTGCCAGCAGCCCTGTAGACAGGGAACTAAGCAATCAGCCCCAGCATTTT. This sequence encodes CASSPVDRELSNQPQHF.

The chain recombines TRBV27 with TRBJ2-7; 7 bases are shared with TRBD2. This CDR3 is built from 13 residues. Germline-derived CDR1 and CDR2 are MNHEY and SMNVEV (reference sequence). V was clipped by 5 bases and J by 2 bases; unmatched bases: 3. As DNA, the CDR3 is TGTGCCAGCAGTAAGCGGGGAACCTACGAGCAGTACTTC. Residues: CASSKRGTYEQYF.

The rearrangement uses TRBV6-2 or TRBV6-3 and TRBJ2-3, with 7 bases fitting TRBD2. Germline trimming cut 0 bases from V and 7 bases from J; bases unmatched to any gene: 10. CDR1 is MNHEY, CDR2 SVGEGT, per germline. CDR3 length equals 16 residues. CDR3 in DNA: TGTGCCAGCAGTTACTCTAGCGGGTCGCCGAGAAATACGCAGTATTTT. Translating it yields CASSYSSGSPRNTQYF.

This sequence joins TRBV7-2 and TRBJ1-2; 7 bases align to TRBD1. Germline V gene lookup returns CDR1 SGHTA and CDR2 FQGNSA. V lost 5 bases, J lost 5 bases, and 14 bases stayed unmatched. The CDR3 has 16 residues. This CDR3 is CASSTNPTGFLYGYTF. CDR3 in DNA: TGTGCCAGCAGCACCAACCCGACAGGGTTTCTTTATGGCTACACCTTC.

The chain joins TRBV4-3 to TRBJ1-3; possible D gene TRBD1, 5 bases. Trimming shortened V by 4 bases and J by 0 bases, and 10 bases separated the two germline ends. The germline gives CDR1 LGHNA, CDR2 YSLEER. The CDR3 contains 15 residues. CDR3 protein: CASSPTASSGNTIYF. In DNA, the CDR3 is TGCGCCAGCAGCCCGACAGCATCCTCTGGAAACACCATATATTTT.

V usage is TRBV28 and J usage is TRBJ1-1; 9 nucleotides line up with TRBD1. This CDR3 is 16 amino acids long. Germline CDR1 is MDHEN and CDR2 is SYDVKM. V lost 4 bases, J lost 1 base, and 7 bases stayed unmatched. CDR3 loop: CASSSRSTGGNTEAFF. In DNA, the CDR3 is TGTGCCAGCAGTTCCCGATCGACAGGGGGGAACACTGAAGCTTTCTTT.